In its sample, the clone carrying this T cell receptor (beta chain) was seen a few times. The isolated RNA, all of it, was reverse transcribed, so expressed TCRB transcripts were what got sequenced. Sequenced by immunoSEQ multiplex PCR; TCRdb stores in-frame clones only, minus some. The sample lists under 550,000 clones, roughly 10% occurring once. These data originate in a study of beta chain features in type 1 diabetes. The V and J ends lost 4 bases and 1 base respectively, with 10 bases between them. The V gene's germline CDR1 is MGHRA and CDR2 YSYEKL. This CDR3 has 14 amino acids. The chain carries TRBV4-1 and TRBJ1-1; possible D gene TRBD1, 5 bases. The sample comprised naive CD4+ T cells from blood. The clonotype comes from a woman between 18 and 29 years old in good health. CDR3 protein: CASSLVGGNTEAFF. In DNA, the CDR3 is TGCGCCAGCAGCCTTGTGGGGGGGAACACTGAAGCTTTCTTT.